This TCR beta chain was documented in a study of T-cell memory formation after mild COVID-19. On the study more broadly: Across donors, TCR clusters were largely donor specific. Study-wide points: Clones from the second wave (peaking day 37) had unconfirmed SARS-CoV-2 specificity. Contracting clones localized mainly to CM and EM when CD4+ and mainly to EMRA when CD8+. Among clones contracting day 15 to 85, CD4/CD8 was balanced, whereas later expanders leaned CD4+.

This clonotype was counted between two and nine times. Its antigen is not identified. TCRdb recomputed calls from the 5' RACE reads with MiXCR, one row per CDR3 protein. Of some 150,000 distinct CDR3 sequences listed, around 27% were seen once; the top ten hold roughly a quarter. CDR3 length: 21 residues. The J segment lost 1 base and the V segment lost 5 bases, leaving 18 bases of the junction unmatched. CDR1 and CDR2 from the germline V gene are SGHTA and FQGNSA. This clonotype was obtained from an adult woman who had mild COVID-19 (a few samples of this study predate the infection). Cell type and time point are not known. V and J are TRBV7-2 and TRBJ2-1, with 12 bases aligning to TRBD2. Sequences were obtained from PBMCs or a T cell subset sorted from them (not recorded which). CDR3 bases: TGTGCCAGCAGCCCGGACTCGTTTGGCCTAGCGGGAGGGTTGTCCTACAATGAGCAGTTCTTC. It codes for CASSPDSFGLAGGLSYNEQFF.